This TCR beta chain is from a study of blood T cell repertoires in COVID-19. The overall study: The cDNA or gDNA used as material had been derived from T cells, B-cell-depleted T cells, or PBMCs.

There are 14 residues in the CDR3. V lost 1 base and J 3 bases, leaving 9 bases between the germline ends. Germline CDR1 reads LGHNA; CDR2 reads YNFKEQ. Original processing methods: From reference gene primer amplification, estimates of nucleated cell counts were derived. Here immunoSEQ multiplex PCR was the method, and the copy in TCRdb shows in-frame clones only, minus some. The V and J calls and clone size are taken from that table; D and trimming were inferred from the DNA. Counted here are 260,000 or so clones, roughly 87% occurring once; the ten biggest clones make up over 0.55%. The chain couples TRBV4-2 to TRBJ1-2; no definite D call. Sequences were obtained from peripheral blood. The clonotype comes from a human donor in a cohort sampled during active COVID-19. CDR3 sequence (DNA): TGTGCCAGCAGCCAAGTTGAGGCCGACTATGGCTACACCTTC. Translated, it gives CASSQVEADYGYTF.